This T cell receptor (beta chain) emerged from a study of T cell changes during pregnancy in multiple sclerosis. TCRdb's table, derived via immunoSEQ multiplex PCR, lists solely in-frame clones and lacks some. The sample carries approximately 10,000 clones, around four fifths recorded once. To note about this clone: The junction and the germline gene differ at one end; a read error may be behind it.

The CDR3 is 12 residues long. CDR1 and CDR2 (germline): SQVTM, ANQGSEA. The source was CD8+ T cells from peripheral blood mononuclear cells, collected after pregnancy. This sequence originates from a female donor in good health, enrolled as a control in a pregnancy study. This chain connects TRBV29-1 to TRBJ2-7, with 9 bases fitting TRBD2. CDR3 loop: CSVSSGVYEQCF. The CDR3 region has the DNA TGCAGCGTTTCTAGCGGGGTCTACGAGCAGTGCTTC.